This T cell receptor (beta chain) was recorded in a study of cytomegalovirus exposure and HLA in healthy donors. CDR1 and CDR2 from the germline V gene are SGHAT and FQNNGV. The CDR3 consists of 15 residues. Trimming cost V 5 bases and J 4 bases, with 15 bases left between them. PCR primers comprised 60 Vbeta and 13 Jbeta primers. TCRdb's table, derived via immunoSEQ multiplex PCR, lists solely in-frame clones and lacks some. The sample carries approximately 170,000 clones, roughly 76% recorded once. The sample was PBMCs. V gene TRBV11-2 combines with J gene TRBJ1-3, with D possibly matching TRBD1 (6 bases). The clonotype was recovered from a human donor in good health. This chain's CDR3 is CASSPNTGIGNTIYF. For the CDR3, the DNA is TGTGCCAGCAGCCCAAACACAGGGATAGGAAACACCATATATTTT.